This TCR beta chain derives from a study of blood T cell repertoires in COVID-19. Turning to the study itself: T cells, B-cell-depleted T cells, or PBMCs provided the cDNA or gDNA that served as material.

The CDR3 contains 13 residues. Germline V gene sequence: CDR1 SGHDT, CDR2 YYEEEE. The V gene lost 0 bases and the J gene lost 5 bases, with 6 bases spanning the gap. Participants reported their clinical history, and cohort assignment relied on those reports. Recovered status applied to Cohort 3 donors who had two consecutive negative PCRs. It also applied to those with clearance or with symptom resolution. TCRdb's table, derived via immunoSEQ multiplex PCR, lists solely in-frame clones and lacks some. The sample contains 250,000 to 300,000 clones, around 90% of which appear only once. The sequence came from a woman aged 30 to 39 who had recovered from COVID-19. The rearrangement joins TRBV5-6 to TRBJ2-1; no definite D call. Sequencing input: PBMCs or T cells enriched from blood (not recorded which). As DNA, the CDR3 is TGTGCCAGCAGCTTGGGGAGCGACAATGAGCAGTTCTTC. This codes for CASSLGSDNEQFF.